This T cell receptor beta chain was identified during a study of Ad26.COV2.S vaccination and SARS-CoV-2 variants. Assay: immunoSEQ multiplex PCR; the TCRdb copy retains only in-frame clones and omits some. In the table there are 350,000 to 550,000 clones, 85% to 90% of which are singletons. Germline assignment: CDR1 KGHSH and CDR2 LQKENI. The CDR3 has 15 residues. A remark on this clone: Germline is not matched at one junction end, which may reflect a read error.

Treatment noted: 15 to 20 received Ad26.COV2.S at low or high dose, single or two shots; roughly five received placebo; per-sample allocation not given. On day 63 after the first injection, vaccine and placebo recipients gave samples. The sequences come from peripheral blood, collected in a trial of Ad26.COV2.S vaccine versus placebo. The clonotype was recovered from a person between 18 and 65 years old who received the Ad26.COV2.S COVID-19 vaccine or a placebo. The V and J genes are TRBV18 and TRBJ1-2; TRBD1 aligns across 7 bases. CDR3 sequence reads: CASSPPGQIHYGYTF. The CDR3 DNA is TGTGCCAGCTCACCACCGGGACAGATCCACTATGGCTATACCTTC.